The rows below give T cell receptor beta chains drawn from one sample of a study of T cell responses to AZD1222 COVID-19 vaccine. Clones were read by immunoSEQ multiplex PCR, and TCRdb kept only the in-frame ones, dropping some. The repertoire holds about 130,000 clones, with approximately 83% as singletons. The starting material was peripheral blood, obtained on day 0 of AZD1222 vaccination. All receptors derive from an adult in good health. Both conserved end residues are part of each CDR3. A D gene is named only where the DNA matches it firmly. Rows give clone size only sometimes, using once, few, many, or a class for an expanded clone.

clone_size j_call v_call d_call cdr3_aa cdr3_nt
- TRBJ1-6 TRBV7-3 TRBD1 CASRRDSNSPLHF TGTGCCAGCAGAAGGGACAGCAATTCACCCCTCCACTTT
once TRBJ2-5 TRBV7-2 - CASSLGSFSSQYF TGTGCCAGCAGCTTAGGGAGTTTCAGCTCCCAGTACTTC
few TRBJ2-1 TRBV25-1 TRBD2 CASSNPGTSAVDEQFF TGTGCCAGCAGTAACCCCGGGACTAGTGCTGTTGATGAGCAGTTCTTC
- TRBJ1-1 TRBV6-5 - CASRAKGDTEAFF TGTGCCAGCAGGGCTAAGGGGGACACTGAAGCTTTCTTT
- TRBJ2-3 TRBV3-1/TRBV3-2 TRBD2 CASSQDLSVAGGTDTQYF TGTGCCAGCAGCCAAGATCTTTCCGTAGCGGGAGGCACAGATACGCAGTATTTT
- TRBJ1-1 TRBV7-8 TRBD1 CASSLAQGVQGTEAFF TGTGCCAGCAGCCTCGCCCAGGGGGTTCAGGGCACTGAAGCTTTCTTT
- TRBJ1-5 TRBV7-2 TRBD1 CASSLGPGQGNQPQHF TGTGCCAGCAGCTTGGGACCGGGACAGGGGAATCAGCCCCAGCATTTT
- TRBJ1-2 TRBV30 TRBD1 CAWTTQGVGYGYTF TGTGCCTGGACCACACAGGGGGTAGGCTATGGCTACACCTTC
once TRBJ1-1 TRBV12-3/TRBV12-4 - CASSPRIGAFF TGTGCCAGCAGTCCTAGAATTGGAGCTTTCTTT
- TRBJ1-6 TRBV6-1 - CASSEGRPVDSPLHF TGTGCCAGCAGTGAGGGACGTCCCGTGGATTCACCCCTCCACTTT
- TRBJ1-1 TRBV9 TRBD1 CASSVEGGPLREAFF TGTGCCAGCAGCGTAGAAGGGGGCCCCCTAAGGGAAGCTTTCTTT
- TRBJ2-7 TRBV30 - CAWNRNLGEQYF TGTGCCTGGAACAGGAACCTAGGGGAGCAGTACTTC
- TRBJ2-7 TRBV5-4 TRBD2 CASKIAGPYEQYF TGTGCCAGCAAAATAGCGGGCCCCTACGAGCAGTACTTC
- TRBJ1-5 TRBV18 - CASSPIEGQPQHF TGTGCCAGCTCACCAATCGAGGGTCAGCCCCAGCATTTT
- TRBJ2-1 TRBV7-9 TRBD2 CSSGRLSSEQFF TGTTCTAGCGGGAGGCTTTCGTCTGAGCAGTTCTTC
- TRBJ1-1 TRBV7-8 - CASSLVQGGYTEAFF TGTGCCAGCAGCTTAGTACAGGGAGGATACACTGAAGCTTTCTTT
- TRBJ1-1 TRBV19 - CASSIDRWNTEAFF TGTGCCAGTAGTATAGACAGGTGGAACACTGAAGCTTTCTTT
few TRBJ1-2 TRBV7-9 - CASSLVSNYGYTF TGTGCCAGCAGCTTAGTCAGTAACTATGGCTACACCTTC
many TRBJ1-5 TRBV27 - CASSYNVNQPQHF TGTGCCAGCAGCTACAACGTGAATCAGCCCCAGCATTTT
- TRBJ1-6 TRBV21-1 - CASSMRQDDNSPLHF TGTGCCAGCAGCATGAGACAGGATGATAATTCACCCCTCCACTTT
- TRBJ1-1 TRBV27 TRBD1 CASSLEGRGLLNTEAFF TGTGCCAGCAGTTTAGAAGGCAGGGGGTTGTTGAACACTGAAGCTTTCTTT
- TRBJ1-6 TRBV6-5 - CASSSDGNNSPLHF TGTGCCAGCAGTTCCGATGGGAATAATTCACCCCTCCACTTT
- TRBJ2-4 TRBV11-1 - CASSPELNIQYF TGTGCCAGCAGCCCCGAACTAAACATTCAGTACTTC
- TRBJ2-7 TRBV7-2 TRBD1 CASSWDRLTYEQYF TGTGCCAGCAGCTGGGACAGGCTCACCTACGAGCAGTACTTC
- TRBJ1-3 TRBV11-2 TRBD1 CASSLELQGRGNTIYF TGTGCCAGCAGCTTAGAACTACAGGGGCGAGGAAACACCATATATTTT
once TRBJ1-2 TRBV2 - CASSEGRSVYGYTF TGTGCCAGCAGTGAAGGTCGGTCAGTTTATGGCTACACCTTC
- TRBJ2-3 TRBV11-2 TRBD2 CASSDHRLAGIDTQYF TGTGCCAGCAGCGACCATAGACTAGCGGGAATAGATACGCAGTATTTT
- TRBJ2-7 TRBV14 - CASSHMNSYEQYF TGTGCCAGCAGCCATATGAACTCCTACGAGCAGTACTTC
- TRBJ1-2 TRBV6-5 TRBD1 CASRDPTGGHYGYTF TGTGCCAGCAGGGATCCTACAGGGGGCCACTATGGCTACACCTTC
- TRBJ1-5 TRBV2 - CASSIQDNQPQHF TGTGCCAGCAGTATACAGGACAATCAGCCCCAGCATTTT
once TRBJ2-2 TRBV27 TRBD1 CASSFRDFGTGWTGELFF TGTGCCAGCAGTTTTCGCGATTTCGGGACAGGGTGGACCGGGGAGCTGTTTTTT
- TRBJ2-1 TRBV12-2 - CASLPRSGLSSYNEQFF TGTGCAAGTCTCCCCCGGTCGGGACTGAGCTCCTACAATGAGCAGTTCTTC
- TRBJ1-2 TRBV4-1 TRBD1 CASSDPTGIYGYTF TGCGCCAGCAGCGATCCGACAGGGATCTATGGCTACACCTTC
- TRBJ2-7 TRBV11-2 TRBD1 CASSLQGASYEQYF TGTGCCAGCAGCTTACAGGGGGCCTCCTACGAGCAGTACTTC
once TRBJ2-2 TRBV15 TRBD2 CATSRETAGGRAGELFF TGTGCCACCAGCAGAGAGACGGCGGGGGGGCGCGCCGGGGAGCTGTTTTTT
- TRBJ1-2 TRBV19 - CASTTGTEFYGYTF TGTGCCAGTACTACCGGGACGGAGTTTTATGGCTACACCTTC
- TRBJ2-2 TRBV19 - CASSIVPIGAQDTGELFF TGTGCCAGTAGTATAGTTCCCATAGGGGCGCAGGACACCGGGGAGCTGTTTTTT
once TRBJ2-5 TRBV9 TRBD1 CASSSQQGLSSETQYF TGTGCCAGCAGCTCCCAACAGGGGTTAAGTTCGGAGACCCAGTACTTC
once TRBJ1-1 TRBV5-5 - CASTVDRRDTEAFF TGTGCCAGCACCGTAGACAGACGTGACACTGAAGCTTTCTTT
- TRBJ1-4 TRBV5-8 TRBD1 CASPQTGMNEKLFF TGTGCCAGCCCCCAGACAGGGATGAATGAAAAACTGTTTTTT
- TRBJ2-3 TRBV4-3 - CASSQGGTPLQYF TGCGCCAGCAGCCAAGGTGGGACTCCTCTGCAGTATTTT
- TRBJ2-3 TRBV7-8 - CASSSPGRAEITDTQYF TGTGCCAGCAGCTCGCCTGGGCGGGCAGAAATCACAGATACGCAGTATTTT
- TRBJ1-5 TRBV18 - CASSRRQDSNQPQHF TGTGCCAGCTCACGCAGGCAGGATAGCAATCAGCCCCAGCATTTT
- TRBJ2-7 TRBV13 - CASSLQGGAYEQYF TGTGCCAGCAGCTTACAGGGGGGAGCTTACGAGCAGTACTTC
- TRBJ2-1 TRBV30 TRBD1 CAWSVRQGRYNEQFF TGTGCCTGGAGTGTTAGACAGGGTCGATACAATGAGCAGTTCTTC
- TRBJ1-1 TRBV18 - CASSPYMGMNTEAFF TGTGCCAGCTCACCATATATGGGGATGAACACTGAAGCTTTCTTT
- TRBJ1-5 TRBV5-1 TRBD1 CASSQQGGNQPQHF TGCGCCAGCAGCCAACAGGGGGGAAATCAGCCCCAGCATTTT
once TRBJ1-1 TRBV5-5 - CASSPTSTGNTEAFF TGTGCCAGCAGCCCAACCTCGACCGGGAACACTGAAGCTTTCTTT
- TRBJ1-4 TRBV15 - CATSIQGQDEKLFF TGTGCCACCAGCATACAGGGTCAGGATGAAAAACTGTTTTTT
once TRBJ2-5 TRBV7-3 - CASSNPQETQYF TGTGCCAGCAGCAACCCACAAGAGACCCAGTACTTC
once TRBJ1-5 TRBV6-2/TRBV6-3 TRBD1 CASNPTGTGPNQPQHF TGTGCCAGCAACCCGACCGGGACAGGACCAAATCAGCCCCAGCATTTT
- TRBJ2-5 TRBV3-1/TRBV3-2 - CASRRLNQETQYF TGTGCCAGTAGGAGACTAAACCAAGAGACCCAGTACTTC
- TRBJ2-3 TRBV7-3 - CASSLTLLPTDTQYF TGTGCCAGCAGCTTAACCCTCCTTCCCACAGATACGCAGTATTTT
- TRBJ2-5 TRBV18 - CASSRPTVRETQYF TGTGCCAGCTCACGCCCGACTGTTCGTGAGACCCAGTACTTC
once TRBJ1-2 TRBV3-1/TRBV3-2 - CATSFSVSGTVKYGYTF TGTGCCACCTCGTTCTCAGTGAGTGGGACTGTGAAATATGGCTACACCTTC